A single TCR beta chain is shown here with its context. The record originates from a study of blood T cell repertoires in COVID-19. Some clones are missing from TCRdb's copy, which holds only in-frame ones; the method was immunoSEQ multiplex PCR. The table has about 400,000 clones, around 89% seen once. The CDR3 sequence is 17 residues long. The junction had 9 bases not matched to a gene; V was cut back by 5 bases and J by 2 bases. Germline CDR1 SEHNR, CDR2 FQNEAQ (reference sequence). The source material was PBMCs or T cells enriched from blood (not recorded which). This chain connects TRBV7-9 to TRBJ2-1; TRBD1 matches 10 bases. The sequence was obtained from a woman aged 25 to 39 with acute COVID-19. The CDR3 loop reads CASSLNPGQGTYNEQFF. CDR3 in DNA: TGTGCCAGCAGCCTGAACCCGGGACAGGGGACCTACAATGAGCAGTTCTTC.